This TCR beta chain is from a study of early T cells in non-severe SARS-CoV-2 infection. Overall study context: Whole-blood bulk RNA, unsorted, was sequenced, and chains were unpaired. Findings and limits, study-wide: VDJdb-based annotation leaned toward anti-spike CD8 responses and missed private and CD4 specificities.

The J segment lost 5 bases and the V segment lost 1 base, leaving 8 bases of the junction unmatched. The germline gives CDR1 SGHVS, CDR2 FNYEAQ. The CDR3 consists of 15 residues. In its sample, this clonotype was seen a few times. The antigen remains unidentified. Individual cDNA molecules received unique molecular identifiers. TCRdb called the 5' RACE reads again in MiXCR, with one record for every CDR3 protein. The sample holds about 90,000 distinct CDR3 sequences; over 13% are singletons and the top ten take roughly 7%. The sequence came from an adult who was a healthcare worker with PCR-confirmed SARS-CoV-2 infection or an uninfected control (not recorded which). Sequencing was done on a sample of whole blood. The chain couples TRBV7-6 to TRBJ2-7; 7 bases are shared with TRBD2. CDR3 in DNA: TGTGCCAGCAGCTTAGATTGGACTAGTAGGGACGAGCAGTACTTC. It codes for CASSLDWTSRDEQYF.